These 19 T cell receptor beta chains came from one sample sequenced in a study of Ad26.COV2.S vaccination and SARS-CoV-2 variants. Described treatment: 15 to 20 received Ad26.COV2.S at low or high dose, single or two shots; about 5 received placebo; per-sample allocation not given. Samples were taken on day 63 after the first vaccine or placebo injection. The method was immunoSEQ multiplex PCR; TCRdb's version includes in-frame clones alone and lacks a portion of them. The sample shows about 680,000 clones, 89% of them seen only once. This sample comprised peripheral blood, obtained in a trial of Ad26.COV2.S vaccine versus placebo. The source is a person between 18 and 65 years old who received the Ad26.COV2.S COVID-19 vaccine or a placebo.

V gene TRBV12-5 combines with J gene TRBJ2-1, with D possibly being TRBD2 (6 bases). In germline, CDR1 is LGHNT, CDR2 FRNRAP. There are 15 residues in the CDR3. V lost 0 bases, J lost 5 bases, and 11 bases lay in between. The CDR3 nucleotides read TGTGCTAGTGGTTTGGTGGGACTGACCCACAATGAGCAGTTCTTC. Translating it yields CASGLVGLTHNEQFF.

The rearrangement uses TRBV4-3 and TRBJ2-7, with D possibly called TRBD1 or TRBD2 (6 bases each). Looked up from germline, CDR1 is LGHNA and CDR2 is YSLEER. The CDR3 is 15 residues long. V was pared by 0 bases and J by 3 bases, with 12 bases between. CDR3 DNA: TGCGCCAGCAGCCAAGAGAGGGGGGCATACTACGAGCAGTACTTC. The encoded protein is CASSQERGAYYEQYF.

The rearrangement uses TRBV14 and TRBJ2-2, with 8 bases that match TRBD1. The CDR3 is 16 residues long. Germline V gene lookup returns CDR1 SGHDN and CDR2 FVKESK. V lost 4 bases, J lost 5 bases, and 9 bases stayed unmatched. Here the CDR3 DNA reads TGTGCCAGCAGCCCGCCGGGACAGGCGAGAACCGGGGAGCTGTTTTTT. Translated: CASSPPGQARTGELFF.

The chain is built from TRBV18 and TRBJ2-7; D uncertain. The CDR3 runs to 13 residues. Germline V gives CDR1 KGHSH, CDR2 LQKENI. Trimming stripped 6 bases from V and 3 bases from J, with 12 bases between. As DNA, the CDR3 is TGTGCCAGCTCCACCTGGGCTATCTACGAGCAGTACTTC. Translated, it gives CASSTWAIYEQYF.

The chain is built from TRBV13 and TRBJ2-5; TRBD1 might be the D (5 bases). CDR3 size: 14 residues. The germline V gene encodes CDR1 PRHDT and CDR2 FYEKMQ (reference sequence). Trimming stripped 5 bases from V and 2 bases from J, with 12 bases between. CDR3 nucleotides: TGTGCCAGCAGCCCCTCGACAGTACAAGAGACCCAGTACTTC. This gives the protein CASSPSTVQETQYF. Looking up the rest from reference TRBV13 and TRBJ2-5 gives the full variable domain: AAGVIQSPRHLIKEKRETATLKCYPIPRHDTVYWYQQGPGQDPQFLISFYEKMQSDKGSIPDRFSAQQFSDYHSELNMSSLELGDSALYFCASSPSTVQETQYFGPGTRLLVL.

The rearrangement joins TRBV2 to TRBJ1-3; 9 bases agree with TRBD1. V gave up 7 bases and J gave up 2 bases; unmatched junction bases: 6. Germline V gives CDR1 SNHLY, CDR2 FYNNEI. The CDR3 runs 15 residues. In DNA form, the CDR3 reads TGTGCCAGCATCACAGGGGGCTTTGCTGGAAACACCATATATTTT. Amino acids: CASITGGFAGNTIYF.

This chain uses TRBV24-1 with TRBJ1-2; D gene uncertain. Germline CDR1 reads KGHDR; CDR2 reads SFDVKD. V was shortened by 3 bases and J by 3 bases, with 10 bases between the two germline ends. CDR3 size: 14 residues. DNA of the CDR3: TGTGCCACCAGTGATGGTCCCATATACTATGGCTACACCTTC. It codes for CATSDGPIYYGYTF.

The V and J genes are TRBV18 and TRBJ2-5; no definite D call. The CDR3 spans 15 residues. From germline, CDR1 is KGHSH and CDR2 LQKENI. V shed 2 bases and J shed 2 bases, with 12 bases lying between them. The CDR3 DNA reads as TGTGCCAGCTCACCATACGAGGCGGCGCAAGAGACCCAGTACTTC. It translates to CASSPYEAAQETQYF.

This chain uses TRBV12-5 with TRBJ2-2; 8 bases line up with TRBD2. Germline CDR1 LGHNT, CDR2 FRNRAP. The CDR3 covers 14 residues. After removal of 5 bases from V and 7 bases from J, the junction contained 6 bases not matched to a gene. CDR3 coding DNA: TGTGCTAGTGGTAGGGGACTAGAGGGCGGGGAGCTGTTTTTT. This encodes CASGRGLEGGELFF.

The chain employs TRBV29-1 and TRBJ2-1, with unresolved D. Germline-derived CDR1 and CDR2 are SQVTM and ANQGSEA. The CDR3 runs to 11 residues. V shed 3 bases and J shed 7 bases, with 7 bases lying between them. DNA for the CDR3: TGCAGCGTTGATCCAGGAAATGAGCAGTTCTTC. Translation: CSVDPGNEQFF.

The chain has TRBV7-8 and TRBJ1-3; D not certain. Germline values: CDR1 SGHVS, CDR2 FQNEAQ. Trimming shortened V by 1 base and J by 4 bases, and 14 bases separated the two germline ends. The CDR3 covers 16 residues. This CDR3 reads CASSLGPPGWGNTIYF. The CDR3 DNA reads TGTGCCAGCAGCTTAGGTCCCCCTGGATGGGGAAACACCATATATTTT. Full variable domain (outside the CDR3, taken from reference TRBV7-8 and TRBJ1-3): GAGVSQSPRYKVAKRGQDVALRCDPISGHVSLFWYQQALGQGPEFLTYFQNEAQLDKSGLPSDRFFAERPEGSVSTLKIQRTQQEDSAVYLCASSLGPPGWGNTIYFGEGSWLTVV.

The gene calls are TRBV10-1 and TRBJ2-1; 10 nucleotides line up with TRBD2. V was pared by 6 bases and J by 0 bases, with 8 bases of the junction left unmatched. The CDR3 has 17 residues. The germline gives CDR1 WNHNN, CDR2 SYGVQD (reference sequence). CDR3 residues: CASSGGVAGGSYNEQFF. The CDR3 DNA reads as TGCGCCAGCAGCGGGGGCGTAGCGGGAGGCTCCTACAATGAGCAGTTCTTC.

V gene TRBV3-1 (or the pseudogene TRBV3-2) combines with J gene TRBJ2-3; 13 nucleotides line up with TRBD2. The CDR3 length is 16 residues. Trimming cost V 0 bases and J 8 bases; bases outside gene matches: 5. The germline gives CDR1 LGHDT, CDR2 YNNKEL (reference sequence). The CDR3 DNA reads TGTGCCAGCAGCCAAGAACTAGCGGGGGGGCTGGCTACGCAGTATTTT. Translation gives CASSQELAGGLATQYF.

Remarks on this clone: The sample contains more than one DNA sequence encoding this CDR3. The V and J genes are TRBV6-5 and TRBJ1-4; 7 positions match TRBD1. V was pared by 6 bases and J by 3 bases, with 4 bases of the junction left unmatched. The CDR3 is made up of 14 amino acids. Germline assignment: CDR1 MNHEY and CDR2 SVGAGI. CDR3 sequence (DNA): TGTGCCAGCAGCCGCGACAGGGCTAATGAAAAACTGTTTTTT. Encoded protein: CASSRDRANEKLFF.

Only a few counts were recorded for this clone. The chain recombines TRBV30 with TRBJ1-3, with TRBD1 matching 7 bases. The junction had 17 bases not matched to a gene; V was cut back by 6 bases and J by 0 bases. The CDR3 is 18 amino acids. Germline V gene data show CDR1 as GTSNPN and CDR2 as SVGIG (reference sequence). Written as DNA, the CDR3 is TGTGCCTGCACTCTTGGGACAGTCGCTTCCTCCTCTGGAAACACCATATATTTT. Amino acid sequence: CACTLGTVASSSGNTIYF.

The V and J genes are TRBV10-3 and TRBJ1-3; the match to TRBD1 covers 10 bases. The J segment lost 0 bases and the V segment lost 9 bases, leaving 2 bases of the junction unmatched. CDR1 and CDR2 (germline): ENHRY, SYGVKD. The CDR3 runs 14 residues. The CDR3 bases are TGTGCCATGGGACAGGGGAACTCTGGAAACACCATATATTTT. Encoded protein: CAMGQGNSGNTIYF.

The count of this clone is one. J is TRBJ2-2 and V is TRBV29-1; D gene unclear. Between the trimmed V and J ends, which lost 5 bases and 4 bases, there was a span of 11 bases. Germline CDR1 is SQVTM and CDR2 is ANQGSEA. CDR3 size: 13 residues. The CDR3 loop is CSVTLRSTGELFF. The CDR3 DNA follows: TGCAGCGTTACGCTAAGATCCACCGGGGAGCTGTTTTTT.

This chain joins TRBV29-1 and TRBJ2-3, with 11 bases fitting TRBD2. V trimming: 4 bases; J trimming: 6 bases; junction bases outside the gene matches: 6. The CDR3 has 14 amino acids. Germline CDR1 and CDR2: SQVTM and ANQGSEA. The CDR3 DNA reads as TGCAGCGTTGGGACTAGCGGGCTTAAGGATACGCAGTATTTT. It specifies CSVGTSGLKDTQYF.

This chain links TRBV2 with TRBJ1-1, with D unresolved. Germline loops: CDR1 SNHLY, CDR2 FYNNEI. This CDR3 contains 13 residues. V was shortened by 7 bases and J by 5 bases, with 14 bases between the two germline ends. The CDR3 region has the DNA TGTGCCAGCACCTCCGAGACTAGGACTGAAGCTTTCTTT. Protein sequence: CASTSETRTEAFF.